These 22 T cell receptor beta chains were sequenced from one sample in a study of T-cell memory formation after mild COVID-19. Using its own MiXCR run on the 5' RACE reads, TCRdb lists one record per CDR3 protein. The table has nearly 350,000 distinct CDR3 sequences, approximately 13% seen once. Sequences were obtained from PBMCs or a T cell subset sorted from them (not recorded which). The receptors derive from a man younger than 35 who had mild COVID-19 (a few samples of this study predate the infection). Cell type and time point are not known.

This clonotype was observed at least ten times. This CDR3 reads CATSLGYNEQFF. CDR3 coding DNA: TGTGCCACCAGCTTGGGGTACAATGAGCAGTTCTTC. The rearrangement links TRBV15 to TRBJ2-1; no firm D call. The CDR3 has 12 residues. Germline assignment: CDR1 LNHNV and CDR2 YYDKDF (reference sequence). Between the trimmed V and J ends, which lost 5 bases and 4 bases, there was a span of 6 bases. The variable domain in full, with the rest retrieved from reference TRBV15 and TRBJ2-1, is DAMVIQNPRYQVTQFGKPVTLSCSQTLNHNVMYWYQQKSSQAPKLLFHYYDKDFNNEADTPDNFQSRRPNTSFCFLDIRSPGLGDTAMYLCATSLGYNEQFFGPGTRLTVL.

This clonotype has just a few counts. V usage is TRBV5-5 and J usage is TRBJ1-2, with 8 positions matching TRBD1. Trimming at V came to 0 bases and at J to 4 bases, leaving 2 bases not matched to a gene. The germline CDR1 and CDR2 sequences are SGHKS and YYEKEE (reference sequence). CDR3 size: 14 residues. The CDR3 DNA is TGTGCCAGCAGCTTGGCGACAGGGGTCTATGGCTACACCTTC. It encodes CASSLATGVYGYTF.

CDR3: CASSPLRTSSYNEQFF. Written as DNA, the CDR3 is TGCGCCAGCAGCCCCTTACGGACTAGCTCCTACAATGAGCAGTTCTTC. The rearrangement uses TRBV5-1 and TRBJ2-1, with 7 nucleotides matching TRBD2. Per the germline V gene, CDR1 is SGHRS and CDR2 is YFSETQ. The CDR3 has 16 amino acids. The junction had 7 bases not matched to a gene; V was cut back by 4 bases and J by 0 bases.

The chain employs TRBV4-2 and TRBJ2-3, with no clear D. This CDR3 contains 14 residues. V dropped 0 bases and J dropped 6 bases, with 10 bases sitting between them. Germline CDR1 is LGHNA and CDR2 is YNFKEQ. CDR3 sequence: CASSQDRPRDTQYF. CDR3 bases: TGTGCCAGCAGCCAAGATAGGCCACGGGATACGCAGTATTTT.

The V gene is TRBV3-1, the J gene TRBJ1-2; 7 bases line up with TRBD1. V lost 3 bases and J lost 4; bases outside the gene matches: 5. The CDR3 extends over 14 amino acids. Germline CDR1 and CDR2: LGHDT and YNNKEL (reference sequence). CDR3 sequence reads: CASSHEGDSYGYTF. The CDR3 DNA sequence: TGTGCCAGCAGCCACGAAGGGGACAGCTATGGCTACACCTTC.

This sequence joins TRBV12-3 or TRBV12-4 and TRBJ2-2; D unclear. Trimming pared 8 bases from V and 5 bases from J, leaving 15 bases between. The CDR3 covers 14 residues. The CDR3 spells CASPPTGPTGELFF. As DNA, the CDR3 is TGTGCCAGCCCCCCAACTGGACCAACCGGGGAGCTGTTTTTT.

This chain links TRBV5-1 with TRBJ1-5; tentatively, D is TRBD1 (6 bases). Germline V CDR1 and CDR2: SGHRS, YFSETQ. V dropped 0 bases and J dropped 8 bases, with 12 bases sitting between them. CDR3 length equals 14 residues. The CDR3 sequence is CASSLAAGGEPQHF. In DNA form, the CDR3 reads TGCGCCAGCAGCTTGGCGGCGGGGGGCGAGCCCCAGCATTTT.

The gene calls are TRBV15 and TRBJ2-5, with 7 bases identical to TRBD2. CDR3 size: 15 residues. V lost 4 bases, J lost 2 bases, and 7 bases stayed unmatched. CDR1 LNHNV and CDR2 YYDKDF come from the germline V gene (reference sequence). CDR3 amino acids: CATSTLAANQETQYF. CDR3 sequence (DNA): TGTGCCACCAGCACCCTAGCGGCGAATCAAGAGACCCAGTACTTC.

To note about this clonotype: The junction differs from germline at one of its ends, possibly a read error. The chain couples TRBV5-5 to TRBJ2-5; TRBD2 is a possible D gene (5 bases). The germline gives CDR1 SGHKS, CDR2 YYEKEE (reference sequence). This CDR3 comprises 12 residues. The CDR3 DNA reads TGTGCCATCAGCTCCGGAGGAGAGACCCAGTACTTC. This translates into CAISSGGETQYF.

This clonotype was found a few times. This CDR3 reads CASSLVGGRPDTQYF. The CDR3 DNA reads TGTGCCAGCAGCTTAGTAGGGGGGCGGCCGGATACGCAGTATTTT. The chain links TRBV7-2 to TRBJ2-3; the D call may be TRBD1 or TRBD2 (6 bases each). The germline V gene encodes CDR1 SGHTA and CDR2 FQGNSA. V was shortened by 1 base and J by 6 bases, with 14 bases between the two germline ends. The CDR3 length is 15 residues.

This clonotype was detected a few times. The V gene is TRBV11-2, the J gene TRBJ2-1, with a tentative D call TRBD2 (5 bases). This CDR3 region has 15 residues. Germline lookup yields CDR1 SGHAT and CDR2 FQNNGV. V was pared by 3 bases and J by 0 bases, with 9 bases between. CDR3 DNA sequence: TGTGCCAGCAGCTTCCCGGGGAGCTCCTACAATGAGCAGTTCTTC. Residues: CASSFPGSSYNEQFF.

This clonotype has more than one count but fewer than ten. The gene calls are TRBV5-1 and TRBJ1-6; D might be TRBD1 (6 bases). The CDR3 covers 15 residues. Germline V CDR1 and CDR2: SGHRS, YFSETQ. V lost 1 base and J 2 bases, leaving 7 bases between the germline ends. The CDR3 bases are TGCGCCAGCAGCTTGCAGGGGCCCTATAATTCACCCCTCCACTTT. Translation: CASSLQGPYNSPLHF.

This clonotype occurred a few times. The CDR3 DNA follows: TGTGCCAGCACCCAGGGAGCGGGGACGAACACCGGGGAGCTGTTTTTT. Translated: CASTQGAGTNTGELFF. The J gene is TRBJ2-2, the V gene TRBV3-1; 7 positions agree with TRBD2. From germline, CDR1 is LGHDT and CDR2 YNNKEL (reference sequence). The CDR3 length is 16 residues. V dropped 7 bases and J dropped 0; count of bases not matched to a gene: 8.

This chain links TRBV20-1 with TRBJ2-7; tentatively, D is TRBD1 or TRBD2 (7 bases each). Germline CDR1 and CDR2: DFQATT and SNEGSKA (reference sequence). This CDR3 has 14 amino acids. V was clipped by 7 bases and J by 6 bases, with 22 bases between them. The CDR3 bases are TGCAGTGGAGGGGGAGGGGGCGTCTTGGGCGAGCAGTACTTC. This encodes CSGGGGGVLGEQYF.

This clonotype occurred a few times. The chain carries TRBV7-9 and TRBJ2-4; TRBD1 might be the D (6 bases). V gave up 5 bases and J gave up 6 bases, with 17 bases separating them. The CDR3 covers 15 residues. Germline V lookup: CDR1 SEHNR, CDR2 FQNEAQ (reference sequence). The CDR3 is CASSPRQELGNIQYF. Written as DNA, the CDR3 is TGTGCCAGCAGCCCCCGACAGGAATTGGGAAACATTCAGTACTTC.

This chain joins TRBV7-8 and TRBJ2-3, with a possible D match to TRBD2 (7 bases). V lost 3 bases to trimming and J lost 0 bases, with 13 bases between them. The CDR3 is 16 amino acids. In germline, CDR1 is SGHVS, CDR2 FQNEAQ. The CDR3 loop reads CASSFVGGPSTDTQYF. CDR3 coding DNA: TGTGCCAGCAGCTTCGTGGGGGGGCCTAGCACAGATACGCAGTATTTT. The entire variable domain, with the rest obtained from reference TRBV7-8 and TRBJ2-3, is as follows: GAGVSQSPRYKVAKRGQDVALRCDPISGHVSLFWYQQALGQGPEFLTYFQNEAQLDKSGLPSDRFFAERPEGSVSTLKIQRTQQEDSAVYLCASSFVGGPSTDTQYFGPGTRLTVL.

In this sample, this clonotype turned up a few times. The chain links TRBV29-1 to TRBJ2-5; TRBD2 might be the D (6 bases). Trimming left V 6 bases short and J 6 bases short, with 14 bases between. Germline V gene lookup returns CDR1 SQVTM and CDR2 ANQGSEA. This CDR3 is 12 amino acids long. The DNA for the CDR3 is TGCAGCGTCAGTGCTGGCGGGAAGACCCAGTACTTC. This translates into CSVSAGGKTQYF.

CDR3 coding DNA: TGTGCCATCAGGGGGACAGGGAAGAATTCACCCCTCCACTTT. Translating it yields CAIRGTGKNSPLHF. V and J are TRBV10-3 and TRBJ1-6; the match to TRBD1 covers 9 bases. J was trimmed by 7 bases and V by 6 bases; bases with no gene match: 4. The CDR3 totals 14 residues. Germline CDR1 reads ENHRY; CDR2 reads SYGVKD.

The chain carries TRBV5-5 and TRBJ1-1; D gene uncertain. This CDR3 spans 14 amino acids. V was cut by 2 bases and J by 0 bases, with 8 bases left in between. Germline V gene data show CDR1 as SGHKS and CDR2 as YYEKEE (reference sequence). CDR3 loop: CASSFYGLNTEAFF. The CDR3 DNA reads as TGTGCCAGCAGCTTCTACGGACTGAACACTGAAGCTTTCTTT. Full variable domain (remainder filled in from reference TRBV5-5 and TRBJ1-1): DAGVTQSPTHLIKTRGQQVTLRCSPISGHKSVSWYQQVLGQGPQFIFQYYEKEERGRGNFPDRFSARQFPNYSSELNVNALLLGDSALYLCASSFYGLNTEAFFGQGTRLTVV.

V and J are TRBV5-6 and TRBJ1-5; D uncertain. This CDR3 comprises 13 residues. V was trimmed by 3 bases and J by 1 base, leaving 5 bases between them. Germline V CDR1 and CDR2: SGHDT, YYEEEE. The CDR3 DNA sequence: TGTGCCAGCAGCTCAGTCAGCAATCAGCCCCAGCATTTT. Amino acid sequence: CASSSVSNQPQHF.

In this sample, this clonotype turned up a few times. The chain carries TRBV9 and TRBJ1-1; a weak D match, TRBD1 (6 bases). Between the trimmed V and J ends, which lost 0 bases and 1 base, there was a span of 19 bases. The CDR3 length is 18 residues. Germline loops: CDR1 SGDLS, CDR2 YYNGEE. CDR3: CASSVVGGLGLPNTEAFF. The DNA of the CDR3 is TGTGCCAGCAGCGTAGTGGGGGGGCTCGGGCTGCCGAACACTGAAGCTTTCTTT.

This clonotype was observed many times. The rearrangement uses TRBV6-1 and TRBJ2-5, with unresolved D. CDR3 length equals 18 residues. Germline V lookup: CDR1 MNHNS, CDR2 SASEGT. Trimming left V 0 bases short and J 3 bases short, with 20 bases between. The CDR3 here is CASSEAFLKADKEETQYF. Written as DNA, the CDR3 is TGTGCCAGCAGTGAAGCGTTTTTGAAGGCCGACAAAGAAGAGACCCAGTACTTC.